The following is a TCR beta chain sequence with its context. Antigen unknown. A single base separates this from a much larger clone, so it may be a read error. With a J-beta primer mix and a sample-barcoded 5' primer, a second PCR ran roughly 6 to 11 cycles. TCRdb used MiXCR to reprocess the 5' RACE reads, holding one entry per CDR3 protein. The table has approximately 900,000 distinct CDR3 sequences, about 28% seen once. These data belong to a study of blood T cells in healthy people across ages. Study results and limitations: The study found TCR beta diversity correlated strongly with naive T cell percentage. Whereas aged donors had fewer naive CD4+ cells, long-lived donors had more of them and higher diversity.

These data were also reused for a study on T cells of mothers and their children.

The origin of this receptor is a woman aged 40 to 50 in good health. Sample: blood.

In DNA form, the CDR3 reads TGTACCAGCAGCTCCGACCGTCCCGGGACTAGCGGGGGTTACAATGAGCAGTTCTTC. This encodes CTSSSDRPGTSGGYNEQFF. The V and J genes are TRBV7-9 and TRBJ2-1, with 14 bases fitting TRBD2. This CDR3 is 19 amino acids long. Germline V gives CDR1 SEHNR, CDR2 FQNEAQ (reference sequence). Full variable domain (outside the CDR3, taken from reference TRBV7-9 and TRBJ2-1): DTGVSQNPRHKITKRGQNVTFRCDPISEHNRLYWYRQTLGQGPEFLTYFQNEAQLEKSRLLSDRFSAERPKGSFSTLEIQRTEQGDSAMYLCTSSSDRPGTSGGYNEQFFGPGTRLTVL.